This entry concerns a single TCR beta chain. The antigen is unknown. The CDR3 runs 17 residues. Germline CDR1 and CDR2: SGHRS and YFSETQ. Germline trimming cut 0 bases from V and 4 bases from J; bases unmatched to any gene: 9. This entry belongs to a study of CD8 T cells in ankylosing spondylitis. Making the TCR beta libraries involved quantitative 5'-RACE with molecular barcodes. TCRdb reprocessed the 5' RACE reads via MiXCR and lists one record per CDR3 protein. The table has about 540,000 distinct CDR3 sequences, approximately 12% seen once. Findings and caveats of the study: For ankylosing spondylitis blood, a TCR beta motif of eight or nine highly homologous variants appeared characteristic. Researchers report that disease-linked clones proved CD8+ and relatively rare in peripheral blood.

The sequenced sample consisted of blood, either unsorted or a sorted T cell fraction (not recorded which). The clonotype comes from a male donor with ankylosing spondylitis. The V gene is TRBV5-1, the J gene TRBJ2-3; 9 positions match TRBD1. This chain's CDR3 is CASSLGLGDREADTQYF. CDR3 bases: TGCGCCAGCAGCTTGGGGTTGGGGGACAGGGAAGCAGATACGCAGTATTTT. The full variable domain, with the rest looked up from reference TRBV5-1 and TRBJ2-3, is KAGVTQTPRYLIKTRGQQVTLSCSPISGHRSVSWYQQTPGQGLQFLFEYFSETQRNKGNFPGRFSGRQFSNSRSEMNVSTLELGDSALYLCASSLGLGDREADTQYFGPGTRLTVL.